This TCR beta chain originates from a study of cytomegalovirus exposure and HLA in healthy donors. The CDR3 totals 14 residues. The V segment lost 4 bases and the J segment 5 bases; nucleotides outside the gene matches: 6. The germline CDR1 and CDR2 sequences are SGHDT and YYEEEE. This clone was seen a few times. It was with 60 Vbeta and 13 Jbeta primers that the PCR ran. Profiled with immunoSEQ multiplex PCR; TCRdb holds only in-frame clones, not every one. The data show around 100,000 clones, 75% to 85% seen once. The V and J genes are TRBV5-6 and TRBJ2-7; 10 nucleotides match TRBD1. Sequencing was performed on PBMCs. The sequence was collected from a woman aged 18 to 35 in good health and CMV-seropositive. This CDR3 is CASSPGQGFHEQYF. CDR3 bases: TGTGCCAGCAGCCCGGGACAGGGGTTTCACGAGCAGTACTTC.